This entry lists 21 T cell receptor beta chains sequenced from one sample in a study of cytomegalovirus exposure and HLA in healthy donors. PCR used 60 Vbeta primers and 13 Jbeta primers. Data came from immunoSEQ multiplex PCR; TCRdb stores just in-frame clones and leaves some out. The top ten hold more than 4% of the sample, which has roughly 99,000 clones, around three quarters seen once. Sequenced input: PBMCs. These receptors were taken from a male donor in good health and CMV-seronegative.

This rearrangement joins TRBV18 to TRBJ2-1; 9 bases agree with TRBD1. Germline lookup yields CDR1 KGHSH and CDR2 LQKENI. The CDR3 consists of 15 residues. V trimming: 3 bases; J trimming: 6 bases; junction bases outside the gene matches: 6. In nucleotides, the CDR3 is TGTGCCAGCTCACCGTTACAGGGGGCAGGCAATGAGCAGTTCTTC. Translation: CASSPLQGAGNEQFF.

This clone was recorded a few times. The gene calls are TRBV5-1 and TRBJ1-3, with 11 nucleotides matching TRBD1. The V and J ends lost 4 bases and 8 bases, in that order; junction bases with no gene match: 5. CDR1 is SGHRS, CDR2 YFSETQ, per germline. This CDR3 is 14 amino acids long. Written as DNA, the CDR3 is TGCGCCAGCAGCGGGACAGGGGGGCGCGACACCATATATTTT. Translation: CASSGTGGRDTIYF. The complete variable domain, with remaining parts taken from reference TRBV5-1 and TRBJ1-3, reads KAGVTQTPRYLIKTRGQQVTLSCSPISGHRSVSWYQQTPGQGLQFLFEYFSETQRNKGNFPGRFSGRQFSNSRSEMNVSTLELGDSALYLCASSGTGGRDTIYFGEGSWLTVV.

The sample holds a few counts of this clone. The rearrangement links TRBV11-2 to TRBJ2-7; D perhaps matches TRBD1 (5 bases). V was shortened by 1 base and J by 6 bases, with 13 bases between the two germline ends. This CDR3 contains 14 residues. CDR1 and CDR2 from the germline V gene are SGHAT and FQNNGV. The CDR3 DNA is TGTGCCAGCAGCTTAGCCAGGGTCCCTCCCGAGCAGTACTTC. It codes for CASSLARVPPEQYF.

The chain carries TRBV29-1 and TRBJ2-1; possible D gene TRBD1, 5 bases. The germline V gene encodes CDR1 SQVTM and CDR2 ANQGSEA. The V and J ends lost 8 bases and 6 bases respectively, with 17 bases between them. There are 13 residues in the CDR3. Written as DNA, the CDR3 is TGCAGCCCCCGGAAGGGGTCGGGCAATGAGCAGTTCTTC. Amino acid sequence: CSPRKGSGNEQFF.

The chain combines TRBV5-1 with TRBJ2-3; 10 bases match TRBD1. This CDR3 has 14 amino acids. The V segment lost 5 bases and the J segment 3 bases; nucleotides outside the gene matches: 3. CDR1 and CDR2 (germline): SGHRS, YFSETQ. The CDR3 nucleotides are TGCGCCAGCAGTGGGACAGGGGAAACAGATACGCAGTATTTT. Encoded protein: CASSGTGETDTQYF.

This sequence joins TRBV2 and TRBJ2-3; possibly TRBD2 for D (6 bases). The germline gives CDR1 SNHLY, CDR2 FYNNEI. V was shortened by 8 bases and J by 0 bases, with 15 bases between the two germline ends. The CDR3 extends over 15 amino acids. The CDR3, as DNA: TGTGCCAGCTGGCCGCGGGATCTAAGCACAGATACGCAGTATTTT. It translates to CASWPRDLSTDTQYF.

The chain recombines TRBV19 with TRBJ1-4; no clear D. CDR3 length equals 15 residues. V was pared by 5 bases and J by 0 bases, with 10 bases between. The germline gives CDR1 LNHDA, CDR2 SQIVND (reference sequence). The CDR3 here is CASSGQSATNEKLFF. The CDR3 DNA reads TGTGCCAGTAGTGGCCAGAGCGCAACTAATGAAAAACTGTTTTTT.

J is TRBJ1-1 and V is TRBV18; 10 positions agree with TRBD1. The CDR3 length is 14 residues. Germline assignment: CDR1 KGHSH and CDR2 LQKENI. Trimming removed 4 bases from V and 3 bases from J; junction bases left unmatched: 2. The CDR3 is CASSLGTGDTEAFF. The CDR3 DNA is TGTGCCAGCTCACTTGGGACAGGGGACACTGAAGCTTTCTTT.

This rearrangement joins TRBV7-2 to TRBJ2-7, with D possibly TRBD1 on 6 matching bases. Trimming left V 5 bases short and J 3 bases short, with 14 bases between. The CDR3 runs to 14 residues. The germline V gene has CDR1 SGHTA and CDR2 FQGNSA. The CDR3 protein is CASSPRTDLYEQYF. The CDR3 nucleotides read TGTGCCAGCAGCCCAAGGACAGATCTCTACGAGCAGTACTTC.

The J gene is TRBJ2-5, the V gene TRBV28, with 14 bases identical to TRBD2. V was clipped by 3 bases and J by 1 base; unmatched bases: 1. CDR3 length equals 16 residues. CDR1 and CDR2 (germline): MDHEN, SYDVKM. The CDR3 here is CASSLGLAGVQETQYF. For the CDR3, the DNA is TGTGCCAGCAGTTTGGGACTAGCGGGAGTCCAAGAGACCCAGTACTTC. The full variable domain, with the rest looked up from reference TRBV28 and TRBJ2-5, is DVKVTQSSRYLVKRTGEKVFLECVQDMDHENMFWYRQDPGLGLRLIYFSYDVKMKEKGDIPEGYSVSREKKERFSLILESASTNQTSMYLCASSLGLAGVQETQYFGPGTRLLVL.

V and J are TRBV7-6 and TRBJ1-1, with 7 nucleotides matching TRBD1. The V and J ends lost 5 bases and 1 base, in that order; junction bases with no gene match: 4. CDR3 length equals 14 residues. Germline V gene lookup returns CDR1 SGHVS and CDR2 FNYEAQ. The CDR3 loop reads CASSAGQRNTEAFF. DNA for the CDR3: TGTGCCAGCAGCGCGGGACAGCGGAACACTGAAGCTTTCTTT.

The chain carries TRBV27 and TRBJ2-5, with 8 positions matching TRBD2. The J call is doubtful: the DNA matches TRBJ2-7 better. Germline CDR1 MNHEY, CDR2 SMNVEV (reference sequence). This CDR3 has 14 residues. This chain's CDR3 is CASSWGAGAYEQYF. CDR3 coding DNA: TGTGCCAGCAGTTGGGGAGCGGGAGCCTACGAGCAGTACTTC.

The chain joins TRBV18 to TRBJ2-3, with 13 bases that match TRBD2. The J segment lost 1 base and the V segment lost 4 bases, leaving 5 bases of the junction unmatched. CDR1 and CDR2 from the germline V gene are KGHSH and LQKENI. The CDR3 consists of 17 residues. Here the CDR3 reads CASSQGTSGTGTDTQYF. CDR3 coding DNA: TGTGCCAGCTCACAGGGGACTAGCGGGACGGGCACAGATACGCAGTATTTT.

The CDR3 here is CASSLGGLAGGNEQFF. In DNA form, the CDR3 reads TGTGCCAGCAGCTTAGGGGGACTAGCGGGAGGGAATGAGCAGTTCTTC. This chain uses TRBV7-2 with TRBJ2-1; 16 bases fit TRBD2. Germline V gene lookup returns CDR1 SGHTA and CDR2 FQGNSA. CDR3 length: 16 residues. V dropped 1 base and J dropped 7; count of bases not matched to a gene: 1.

The CDR3 is CASSLTLAGGLYNEQFF. For the CDR3, the DNA is TGTGCCAGCAGTTTGACGCTAGCGGGAGGGCTCTACAATGAGCAGTTCTTC. The J gene is TRBJ2-1, the V gene TRBV28; 12 bases map to TRBD2. Germline-derived CDR1 and CDR2 are MDHEN and SYDVKM. This CDR3 is built from 17 residues. J was trimmed by 3 bases and V by 3 bases; bases with no gene match: 6.

The sample holds a few counts of this clone. The chain is built from TRBV6-5 and TRBJ2-2; the match to TRBD2 covers 9 bases. Germline V gives CDR1 MNHEY, CDR2 SVGAGI. Unmatched junction bases numbered 8, after V lost 2 bases and J lost 7 bases. The CDR3 is 16 amino acids. The CDR3 DNA follows: TGTGCCAGCAGTTACGGGGCGGGAGGGTTTAGCGGGGAGCTGTTTTTT. This gives the protein CASSYGAGGFSGELFF.

The gene calls are TRBV28 and TRBJ2-7, with 14 bases identical to TRBD2. This CDR3 contains 16 residues. The V segment lost 6 bases and the J segment 0 bases; nucleotides outside the gene matches: 4. Germline values: CDR1 MDHEN, CDR2 SYDVKM. The CDR3: CASRRGLAGDSYEQYF. CDR3 nucleotides: TGTGCCAGCAGACGGGGACTAGCGGGAGACTCCTACGAGCAGTACTTC. The variable domain in full, completed from reference TRBV28 and TRBJ2-7, reads DVKVTQSSRYLVKRTGEKVFLECVQDMDHENMFWYRQDPGLGLRLIYFSYDVKMKEKGDIPEGYSVSREKKERFSLILESASTNQTSMYLCASRRGLAGDSYEQYFGPGTRLTVT.

The sample holds one count of this clone. Additional DNA sequences in this sample encode the identical CDR3. The V and J genes are TRBV29-1 and TRBJ1-2; D not certain. V gave up 3 bases and J gave up 0 bases, with 5 bases separating them. Looked up from germline, CDR1 is SQVTM and CDR2 is ANQGSEA. The CDR3 is 12 amino acids. The CDR3 DNA reads as TGCAGCGTTGAGGCCCCTAACTATGGCTACACCTTC. This sequence encodes CSVEAPNYGYTF.

V is TRBV5-1 and J is TRBJ2-5; 11 bases line up with TRBD1. V was clipped by 0 bases and J by 3 bases; unmatched bases: 4. The CDR3 loop spans 16 amino acids. Germline values: CDR1 SGHRS, CDR2 YFSETQ. DNA of the CDR3: TGCGCCAGCAGCTTGGGTAGGACAGGGGGCGAAGAGACCCAGTACTTC. Protein sequence: CASSLGRTGGEETQYF. Filled out from reference TRBV5-1 and TRBJ2-5, the complete variable domain reads KAGVTQTPRYLIKTRGQQVTLSCSPISGHRSVSWYQQTPGQGLQFLFEYFSETQRNKGNFPGRFSGRQFSNSRSEMNVSTLELGDSALYLCASSLGRTGGEETQYFGPGTRLLVL.

This chain uses TRBV10-2 with TRBJ2-7; 8 nucleotides agree with TRBD1. The CDR3 sequence is 15 residues long. Germline trimming cut 3 bases from V and 0 bases from J; bases unmatched to any gene: 4. Germline V CDR1 and CDR2: WSHSY, SAAADI. DNA for the CDR3: TGCGCCAGCAGTGACGGGACAGGTAGCTCCTACGAGCAGTACTTC. It yields the protein CASSDGTGSSYEQYF.

This clone was observed a single time. The J gene is TRBJ2-7, the V gene TRBV27, with 8 bases fitting TRBD1. The germline CDR1 and CDR2 sequences are MNHEY and SMNVEV (reference sequence). Germline trimming cut 4 bases from V and 3 bases from J; bases unmatched to any gene: 5. The CDR3 has 14 residues. CDR3 in amino acids: CASSSLGQGYEQYF. The CDR3 nucleotides read TGTGCCAGCAGTTCCCTCGGACAGGGCTACGAGCAGTACTTC.